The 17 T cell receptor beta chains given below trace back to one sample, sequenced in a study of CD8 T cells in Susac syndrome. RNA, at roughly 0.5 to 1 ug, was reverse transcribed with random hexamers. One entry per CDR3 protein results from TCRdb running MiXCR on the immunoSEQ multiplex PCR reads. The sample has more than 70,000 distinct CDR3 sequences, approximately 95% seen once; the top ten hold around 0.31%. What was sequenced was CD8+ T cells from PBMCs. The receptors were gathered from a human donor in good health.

The CDR3 DNA reads as TGTGCCAGCAGTTACTCGGACTACAATGAGCAGTTCTTC. It specifies CASSYSDYNEQFF. The chain joins TRBV6-2 or TRBV6-3 to TRBJ2-1; D is uncertain. Per germline, CDR1 MNHEY and CDR2 SVGEGT. This CDR3 spans 13 amino acids. Trimming took off 0 bases at V and 3 bases at J, with 3 bases between the two ends.

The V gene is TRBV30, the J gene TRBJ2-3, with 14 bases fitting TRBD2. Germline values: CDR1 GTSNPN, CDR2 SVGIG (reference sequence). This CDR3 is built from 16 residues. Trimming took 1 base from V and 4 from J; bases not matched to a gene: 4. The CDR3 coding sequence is TGTGCCTGGAGTGAAGTGACTAGCGGGGGGGCAGATACGCAGTATTTT. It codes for CAWSEVTSGGADTQYF.

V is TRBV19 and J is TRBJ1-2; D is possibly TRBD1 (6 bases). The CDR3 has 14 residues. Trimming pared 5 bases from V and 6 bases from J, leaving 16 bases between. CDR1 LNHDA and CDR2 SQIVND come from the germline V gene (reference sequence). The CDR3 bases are TGTGCCAGTAGTGCCTCAACAGGGTTCCATGGCTACACCTTC. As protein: CASSASTGFHGYTF.

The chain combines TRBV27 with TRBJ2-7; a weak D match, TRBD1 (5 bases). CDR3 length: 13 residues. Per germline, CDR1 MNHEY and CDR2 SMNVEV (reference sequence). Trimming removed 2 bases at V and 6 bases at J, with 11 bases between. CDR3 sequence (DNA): TGTGCCAGCAGTTTAGTGGGGCGGCGCGAGCAGTACTTC. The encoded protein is CASSLVGRREQYF.

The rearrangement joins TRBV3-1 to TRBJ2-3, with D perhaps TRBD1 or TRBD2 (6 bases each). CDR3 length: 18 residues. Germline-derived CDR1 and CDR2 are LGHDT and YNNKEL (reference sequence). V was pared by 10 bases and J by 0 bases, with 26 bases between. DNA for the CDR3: TGTGCCACTACAGGGCTAGGGGACACGGGGGAAAGCACAGATACGCAGTATTTT. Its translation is CATTGLGDTGESTDTQYF.

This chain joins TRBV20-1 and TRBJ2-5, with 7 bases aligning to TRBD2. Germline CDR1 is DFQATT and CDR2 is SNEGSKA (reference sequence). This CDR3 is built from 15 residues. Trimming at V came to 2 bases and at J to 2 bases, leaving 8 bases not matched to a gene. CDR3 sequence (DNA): TGCAGTGCTAGATCGCAATTGGGGGGGCAAGAGACCCAGTACTTC. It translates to CSARSQLGGQETQYF.

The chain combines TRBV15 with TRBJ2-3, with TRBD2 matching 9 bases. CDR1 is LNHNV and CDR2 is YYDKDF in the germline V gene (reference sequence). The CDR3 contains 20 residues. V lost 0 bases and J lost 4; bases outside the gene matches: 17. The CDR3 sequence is CATSRDTAGGGVVGSDTQYF. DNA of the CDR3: TGTGCCACCAGCAGAGATACCGCGGGCGGGGGGGTAGTTGGGTCAGATACGCAGTATTTT.

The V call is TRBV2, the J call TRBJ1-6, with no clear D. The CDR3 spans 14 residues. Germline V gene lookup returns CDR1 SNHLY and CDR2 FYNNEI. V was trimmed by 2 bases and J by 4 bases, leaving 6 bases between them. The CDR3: CASSEFGYNSPLHF. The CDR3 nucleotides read TGTGCCAGCAGTGAATTTGGGTATAATTCACCCCTCCACTTT.

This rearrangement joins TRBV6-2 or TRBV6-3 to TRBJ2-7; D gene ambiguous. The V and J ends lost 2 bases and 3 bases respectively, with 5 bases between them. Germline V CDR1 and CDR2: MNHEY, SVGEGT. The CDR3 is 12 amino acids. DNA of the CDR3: TGTGCCAGCAGTTACCCCCTCTACGAGCAGTACTTC. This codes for CASSYPLYEQYF.

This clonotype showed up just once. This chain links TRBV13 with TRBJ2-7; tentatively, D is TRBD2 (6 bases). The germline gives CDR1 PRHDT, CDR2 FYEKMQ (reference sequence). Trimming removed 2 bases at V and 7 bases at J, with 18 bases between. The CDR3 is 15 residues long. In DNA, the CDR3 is TGTGCCAGCAGCTTACGCACGGACGGGACTGGGGAGCAGTACTTC. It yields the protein CASSLRTDGTGEQYF.

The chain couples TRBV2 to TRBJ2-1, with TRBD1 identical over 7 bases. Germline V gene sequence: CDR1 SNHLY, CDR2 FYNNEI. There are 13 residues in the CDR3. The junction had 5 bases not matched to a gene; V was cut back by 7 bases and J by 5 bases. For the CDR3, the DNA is TGTGCCAGCACGGGGACAGCGAACAATGAGCAGTTCTTC. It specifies CASTGTANNEQFF.

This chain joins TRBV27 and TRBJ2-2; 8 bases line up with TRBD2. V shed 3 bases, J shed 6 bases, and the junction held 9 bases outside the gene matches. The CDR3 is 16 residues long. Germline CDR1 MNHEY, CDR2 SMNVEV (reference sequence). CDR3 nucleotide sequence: TGTGCCAGCAGTTTTATCGGGGGGGGCCCACCCGGGGAGCTGTTTTTT. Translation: CASSFIGGGPPGELFF.

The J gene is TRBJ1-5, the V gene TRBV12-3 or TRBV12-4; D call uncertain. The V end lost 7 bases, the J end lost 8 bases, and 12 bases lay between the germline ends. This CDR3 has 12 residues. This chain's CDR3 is CASTLVMEPQHF. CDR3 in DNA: TGTGCCAGCACTCTCGTCATGGAGCCCCAGCATTTT.

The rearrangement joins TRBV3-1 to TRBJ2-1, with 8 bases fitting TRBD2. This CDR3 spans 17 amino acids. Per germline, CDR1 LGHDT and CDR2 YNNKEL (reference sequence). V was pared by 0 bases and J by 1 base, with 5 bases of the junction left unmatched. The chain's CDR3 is CASSQDGSGESYNEQFF. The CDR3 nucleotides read TGTGCCAGCAGCCAAGATGGTAGCGGGGAGTCCTACAATGAGCAGTTCTTC.

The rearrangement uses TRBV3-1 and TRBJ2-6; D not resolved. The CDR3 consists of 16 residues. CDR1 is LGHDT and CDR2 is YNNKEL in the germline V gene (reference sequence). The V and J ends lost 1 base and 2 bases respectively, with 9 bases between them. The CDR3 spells CASSQVPGPGANVLTF. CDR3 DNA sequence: TGTGCCAGCAGCCAAGTCCCGGGCCCTGGGGCCAACGTCCTGACTTTC.

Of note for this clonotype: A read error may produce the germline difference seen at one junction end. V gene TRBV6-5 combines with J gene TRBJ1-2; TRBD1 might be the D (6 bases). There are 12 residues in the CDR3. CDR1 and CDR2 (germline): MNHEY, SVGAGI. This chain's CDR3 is CASCYEGESYTF. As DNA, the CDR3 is TGTGCCAGCTGTTACGAGGGGGAAAGCTACACCTTC.

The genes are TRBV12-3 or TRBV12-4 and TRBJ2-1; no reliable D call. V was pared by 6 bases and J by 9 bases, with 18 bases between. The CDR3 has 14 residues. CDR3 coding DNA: TGTGCCAGCAGCAAACCCCCCTTGGGAAGTGAGCAGTTCTTC. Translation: CASSKPPLGSEQFF.